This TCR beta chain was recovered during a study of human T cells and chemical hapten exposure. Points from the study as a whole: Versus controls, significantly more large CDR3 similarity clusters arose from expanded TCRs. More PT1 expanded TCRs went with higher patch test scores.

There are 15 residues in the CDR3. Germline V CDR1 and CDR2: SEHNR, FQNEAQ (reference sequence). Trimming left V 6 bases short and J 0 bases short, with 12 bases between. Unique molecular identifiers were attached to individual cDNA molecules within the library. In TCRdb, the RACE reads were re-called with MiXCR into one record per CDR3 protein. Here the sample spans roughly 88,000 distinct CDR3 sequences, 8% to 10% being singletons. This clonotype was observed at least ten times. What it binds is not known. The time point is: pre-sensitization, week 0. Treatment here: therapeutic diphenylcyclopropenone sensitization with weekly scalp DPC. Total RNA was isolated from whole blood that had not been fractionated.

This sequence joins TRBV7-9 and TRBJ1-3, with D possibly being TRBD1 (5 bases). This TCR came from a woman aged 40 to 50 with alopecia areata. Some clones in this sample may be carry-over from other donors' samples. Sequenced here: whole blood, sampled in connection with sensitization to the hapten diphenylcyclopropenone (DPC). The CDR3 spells CASSAGLLSGNTIYF. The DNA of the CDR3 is TGTGCCAGCAGTGCGGGACTGCTCTCTGGAAACACCATATATTTT.